One sample yielded the 8 T cell receptor beta chains listed below, sequenced in a study of cytomegalovirus exposure and HLA in healthy donors. Researchers ran the PCR with 60 Vbeta and 13 Jbeta primers. This table comes from immunoSEQ multiplex PCR, and its TCRdb copy is limited to in-frame clones, with some not included. Among some 110,000 clones listed, about 13% were seen once. Sequenced material: PBMCs. The receptors derive from a man aged 35 to 55 in good health and CMV-seropositive.

The chain has TRBV19 and TRBJ2-4; 9 bases line up with TRBD1. This CDR3 is built from 18 residues. The V gene's germline CDR1 is LNHDA and CDR2 SQIVND (reference sequence). The ends lost 3 bases at V and 3 bases at J; junction bases unmatched: 12. The CDR3 here is CASSIWTGEDVVKNIQYF. The CDR3 DNA reads TGTGCCAGTAGTATCTGGACAGGGGAGGACGTAGTCAAAAACATTCAGTACTTC. Using reference TRBV19 and TRBJ2-4 for the parts outside the CDR3, the full variable domain is DGGITQSPKYLFRKEGQNVTLSCEQNLNHDAMYWYRQDPGQGLRLIYYSQIVNDFQKGDIAEGYSVSREKKESFPLTVTSAQKNPTAFYLCASSIWTGEDVVKNIQYFGAGTRLSVL.

The chain combines TRBV6-6 with TRBJ1-1; D gene unclear. Germline lookup yields CDR1 MNHNY and CDR2 SVGAGI (reference sequence). This CDR3 region has 14 residues. V lost 7 bases, J lost 0 bases, and 12 bases lay in between. DNA of the CDR3: TGTGCCAGCACGAGGGAGGGTGTGAACACTGAAGCTTTCTTT. This gives the protein CASTREGVNTEAFF.

In its sample, this clone was seen a few times. The chain recombines TRBV5-6 with TRBJ2-7, with a tentative D call TRBD1 (6 bases). The CDR3 totals 16 residues. Germline values: CDR1 SGHDT, CDR2 YYEEEE. V lost 4 bases to trimming and J lost 2 bases, with 19 bases between them. The CDR3 region is CASSRTPGHSTYEQYF. CDR3 nucleotide sequence: TGTGCCAGCAGCAGGACCCCGGGACACTCAACCTACGAGCAGTACTTC.

On this clone itself: Other DNA variants within this sample encode the same CDR3. J is TRBJ1-1 and V is TRBV6-5, with a weak D call TRBD1 (6 bases). Trimming pared 2 bases from V and 3 bases from J, leaving 10 bases between. The CDR3 is made up of 14 amino acids. From germline, CDR1 is MNHEY and CDR2 SVGAGI. CDR3 in amino acids: CASSYQGRDTEAFF. The CDR3 DNA reads TGTGCCAGCAGTTACCAGGGGCGGGACACTGAAGCTTTCTTT.

This clone occurred a few times. Other DNA sequences within the sample encode an identical CDR3. The DNA of the CDR3 is TGTGCCAGTAGTATTGGGCAGGGGAACACTGAAGCTTTCTTT. It is translated as CASSIGQGNTEAFF. J is TRBJ1-1 and V is TRBV19; D might be TRBD1 (5 bases). This CDR3 is 14 amino acids long. V was pared by 3 bases and J by 1 base, with 9 bases between. From germline, CDR1 is LNHDA and CDR2 SQIVND (reference sequence).

This clone appeared a few times. The rearrangement uses TRBV6-1 and TRBJ2-2; TRBD2 agrees at 9 bases. The V gene's germline CDR1 is MNHNS and CDR2 SASEGT. V shed 5 bases and J 2 bases; nucleotides not matched to a gene: 3. CDR3 size: 15 residues. DNA of the CDR3: TGTGCCAGCAGTAGCCTAGCGGGAAACACCGGGGAGCTGTTTTTT. Translated, it gives CASSSLAGNTGELFF.

J is TRBJ2-5 and V is TRBV4-1; TRBD2 agrees at 8 bases. The CDR3 runs to 16 residues. Germline CDR1 and CDR2: MGHRA and YSYEKL. V lost 0 bases, J lost 5 bases, and 8 bases stayed unmatched. The CDR3 coding sequence is TGCGCCAGCAGCCAAGACCCAAAAGCGGGAGTGGAGACCCAGTACTTC. Protein: CASSQDPKAGVETQYF.

V and J are TRBV7-6 and TRBJ2-1; the D gene is possibly TRBD2 (6 bases). CDR3 length: 12 amino acids. Germline CDR1 and CDR2: SGHVS and FNYEAQ. The V gene lost 5 bases and the J gene lost 7 bases, with 9 bases spanning the gap. The CDR3 spells CASSAGLNEQFF. The CDR3 region has the DNA TGTGCCAGCAGCGCGGGACTTAATGAGCAGTTCTTC.